The 32 T cell receptor beta chains below all came from one sample that was sequenced in a study of T cells after yellow fever vaccination. TCRdb independently ran MiXCR on the 5' RACE reads; one entry per CDR3 protein. The sample yields tens of thousands of distinct CDR3 sequences, over 9.5% seen once. The sequenced sample was PBMCs, either bulk or a sorted T-cell subset (CD4+, CD8+, memory, or dextramer-sorted; not recorded which), obtained less than 16 days after the first yellow fever vaccination. These receptors originate from a man younger than 35 who received the YFV17D yellow fever vaccine.

This clonotype has at least ten counts. This sequence joins TRBV7-9 and TRBJ1-4; 10 bases line up with TRBD1. The CDR3 contains 15 residues. Trimming took 5 bases from V and 12 from J; bases not matched to a gene: 12. Germline CDR1 and CDR2: SEHNR and FQNEAQ (reference sequence). The CDR3 coding sequence is TGTGCCAGCAGCCCGCCCCCGGGACAGGGGAAGGAACTGTTTTTT. Residues: CASSPPPGQGKELFF.

This clonotype was seen at least ten times. V gene TRBV27 combines with J gene TRBJ2-3, with D hard to call. Germline lookup yields CDR1 MNHEY and CDR2 SMNVEV (reference sequence). V was trimmed by 2 bases and J by 3 bases, leaving 6 bases between them. The CDR3 totals 13 residues. The CDR3 here is CASSLGVTDTQYF. CDR3 coding DNA: TGTGCCAGCAGTTTAGGGGTTACAGATACGCAGTATTTT.

This clonotype was detected many times. The rearrangement joins TRBV2 to TRBJ2-3, with 8 positions matching TRBD1. Germline V CDR1 and CDR2: SNHLY, FYNNEI. With V trimmed by 7 bases and J by 5 bases, 11 bases remained unmatched. This CDR3 spans 15 amino acids. The CDR3, as DNA: TGTGCCAGCACCGAACTTGGACAGGGCGTAGATACGCAGTATTTT. Its protein product is CASTELGQGVDTQYF.

In this sample, this clonotype turned up many times. This CDR3 reads CASSPDLGNYGYTF. CDR3 coding DNA: TGTGCCAGCAGCCCAGATCTCGGGAACTATGGCTACACCTTC. This sequence joins TRBV5-4 and TRBJ1-2; D gene unclear. The V gene's germline CDR1 is SGHNT and CDR2 YYREEE (reference sequence). CDR3 length: 14 amino acids. Trimming took off 4 bases at V and 2 bases at J, with 12 bases between the two ends.

The sample holds many counts of this clonotype. V is TRBV27 and J is TRBJ2-7; D possibly corresponds to TRBD2 (6 bases). This CDR3 is 16 amino acids long. V lost 0 bases to trimming and J lost 6 bases, with 18 bases between them. Per the germline V gene, CDR1 is MNHEY and CDR2 is SMNVEV (reference sequence). CDR3 sequence reads: CASSLSWGTPNSEQYF. In DNA, the CDR3 is TGTGCCAGCAGTTTATCGTGGGGGACTCCCAACTCCGAGCAGTACTTC.

This clonotype was counted many times. The chain recombines TRBV7-3 with TRBJ1-3; D gene uncertain. Per the germline V gene, CDR1 is SGHTA and CDR2 is FQGTGA. V lost 0 bases and J lost 4, with 16 bases in between. The CDR3 consists of 17 residues. This chain's CDR3 is CASSLTSGPFTGNTIYF. In DNA form, the CDR3 reads TGTGCCAGCAGCTTAACGTCGGGTCCATTTACGGGAAACACCATATATTTT.

This clonotype was seen ten or more times. The chain links TRBV20-1 to TRBJ2-7; the D call may be TRBD1 or TRBD2 (7 bases each). The V and J ends lost 5 bases and 4 bases respectively, with 18 bases between them. The germline V gene encodes CDR1 DFQATT and CDR2 SNEGSKA (reference sequence). The CDR3 contains 14 residues. The CDR3 reads CSAARQGAGYEQYF. The CDR3 region has the DNA TGCAGTGCTGCCCGACAGGGAGCGGGGTACGAGCAGTACTTC.

This clonotype was recorded at least ten times. The chain joins TRBV20-1 to TRBJ2-2, with 7 bases aligning to TRBD1. V lost 3 bases and J lost 3; bases outside the gene matches: 7. The CDR3 length is 15 residues. Germline CDR1 and CDR2: DFQATT and SNEGSKA (reference sequence). The CDR3 sequence: CSASEGDRDTGELFF. As DNA, the CDR3 is TGCAGTGCTAGTGAGGGAGACAGGGACACCGGGGAGCTGTTTTTT.

This clonotype was counted ten times or more. The CDR3 spells CASGYEQYV. CDR3 sequence (DNA): TGTGCCAGCGGTTACGAGCAGTACGTC. V usage is TRBV6-5 and J usage is TRBJ2-7; no clear D gene. Germline V lookup: CDR1 MNHEY, CDR2 SVGAGI. This CDR3 is 9 amino acids long.

Many counts were recorded for this clonotype. V usage is TRBV6-4 and J usage is TRBJ2-2; D is unresolved. This CDR3 contains 13 residues. Germline V CDR1 and CDR2: MRHNA, SNTAGT. Trimming stripped 4 bases from V and 3 bases from J, with 6 bases between. CDR3 residues: CASSGEDTGELFF. CDR3 nucleotide sequence: TGTGCCAGCAGTGGAGAGGACACCGGGGAGCTGTTTTTT.

This clonotype was counted many times. V is TRBV5-1 and J is TRBJ1-1; D is uncertain. The CDR3 covers 14 residues. V was cut by 2 bases and J by 0 bases, with 8 bases left in between. In germline, CDR1 is SGHRS, CDR2 YFSETQ. The CDR3 DNA sequence: TGCGCCAGCAGCTTAGCGGGGATGAACACTGAAGCTTTCTTT. Translation gives CASSLAGMNTEAFF.

This clonotype was seen many times. The rearrangement uses TRBV7-9 and TRBJ2-7, with D uncertain. CDR3 size: 15 residues. Trimming cost V 1 base and J 3 bases, with 13 bases left between them. The V gene's germline CDR1 is SEHNR and CDR2 FQNEAQ (reference sequence). Here the CDR3 reads CASSLVTGGRYEQYF. The CDR3 DNA reads TGTGCCAGCAGCTTAGTGACGGGTGGGCGCTACGAGCAGTACTTC.

Ten or more counts support this clonotype. The chain couples TRBV12-3 or TRBV12-4 to TRBJ2-3, with D unresolved. Trimming took 6 bases from V and 4 from J, leaving 8 bases between them. CDR3 length: 12 amino acids. The CDR3 is CASSLFPDTQYF. The CDR3 region has the DNA TGTGCCAGCAGCCTCTTCCCAGATACGCAGTATTTT.

Ten or more counts support this clonotype. The chain has TRBV19 and TRBJ2-4; no clear D. Germline CDR1 reads LNHDA; CDR2 reads SQIVND (reference sequence). The V end was cut by 6 bases, the J end by 0 bases, with 12 bases between. The CDR3 has 15 amino acids. The CDR3 coding sequence is TGTGCCAGTAGACCCCTTGACCTAGCCAAAAACATTCAGTACTTC. It is translated as CASRPLDLAKNIQYF.

There are many counts of this clonotype. The chain recombines TRBV19 with TRBJ2-2, with TRBD1 matching over 11 bases. The CDR3 covers 14 residues. Per germline, CDR1 LNHDA and CDR2 SQIVND (reference sequence). The J segment lost 3 bases and the V segment lost 7 bases, leaving 1 base of the junction unmatched. CDR3 DNA: TGTGCCAGTAAGGGACAGGGGGACACCGGGGAGCTGTTTTTT. This sequence encodes CASKGQGDTGELFF.

At least ten counts were recorded for this clonotype. This chain joins TRBV5-1 and TRBJ2-3; unclear D gene. Trimming took off 0 bases at V and 0 bases at J, with 11 bases between the two ends. The CDR3 contains 16 residues. Germline V gene data show CDR1 as SGHRS and CDR2 as YFSETQ. The CDR3 region is CASSLGGMTSTDTQYF. DNA for the CDR3: TGCGCCAGCAGCTTGGGGGGAATGACTAGCACAGATACGCAGTATTTT.

This clonotype was seen ten or more times. The J gene is TRBJ2-2, the V gene TRBV5-1, with 8 bases matching TRBD1. Germline assignment: CDR1 SGHRS and CDR2 YFSETQ. Trimming cost V 0 bases and J 7 bases; bases outside gene matches: 2. The CDR3 runs to 14 residues. The CDR3 is CASSLGQGIGELFF. The CDR3 DNA is TGCGCCAGCAGCTTGGGACAGGGGATCGGGGAGCTGTTTTTT.

This clonotype was seen repeatedly, ten times or more. The genes are TRBV25-1 and TRBJ2-5; unclear D gene. This CDR3 is 14 amino acids long. V gave up 2 bases and J gave up 2 bases, with 9 bases separating them. Germline V lookup: CDR1 MGHDK, CDR2 SYGVNS. CDR3 nucleotide sequence: TGTGCCAGCAGTGAAAAAACAATGCAAGAGACCCAGTACTTC. Its translation is CASSEKTMQETQYF.

This clonotype has a count of ten or more. The chain carries TRBV9 and TRBJ1-6; D is ambiguous. V dropped 2 bases and J dropped 7 bases, with 4 bases sitting between them. The CDR3 contains 12 residues. The germline gives CDR1 SGDLS, CDR2 YYNGEE. The chain's CDR3 is CASSVSNSPLHF. In DNA form, the CDR3 reads TGTGCCAGCAGCGTTTCCAATTCACCCCTCCACTTT.

To note about this clonotype: A much larger clone lies a single base off, so this may be a read error. For the CDR3, the DNA is TGCAGCGCTGACCCCCAACAGGGGGCGGTCTACACCTTC. Protein product: CSADPQQGAVYTF. V and J are TRBV29-1 and TRBJ1-2; 9 nucleotides agree with TRBD1. The CDR3 sequence is 13 residues long. The V segment lost 7 bases and the J segment 10 bases; nucleotides outside the gene matches: 13. Germline CDR1 is SQVTM and CDR2 is ANQGSEA. The whole variable domain, remainder taken from reference TRBV29-1 and TRBJ1-2, is SAVISQKPSRDICQRGTSLTIQCQVDSQVTMMFWYRQQPGQSLTLIATANQGSEATYESGFVIDKFPISRPNLTFSTLTVSNMSPEDSSIYLCSADPQQGAVYTFGSGTRLTVV.

This rearrangement joins TRBV5-1 to TRBJ2-7; D gene uncertain. Germline-derived CDR1 and CDR2 are SGHRS and YFSETQ. The CDR3 spans 13 residues. Trimming took off 1 base at V and 3 bases at J, with 8 bases between the two ends. The CDR3 bases are TGCGCCAGCAGCTTGAACCCGGGCTACGAGCAGTACGTC. Translated, it gives CASSLNPGYEQYV.

In its sample, this clonotype was seen many times. The chain uses TRBV20-1 and TRBJ1-1; no clear D gene. V shed 5 bases and J shed 2 bases, with 15 bases lying between them. Germline CDR1 is DFQATT and CDR2 is SNEGSKA (reference sequence). The CDR3 sequence is 14 residues long. Here the CDR3 reads CSAARTPDNTEAFF. The CDR3 DNA reads TGCAGTGCTGCACGAACACCGGATAACACTGAAGCTTTCTTT.

In this sample, this clonotype turned up many times. The DNA of the CDR3 is TGTGCCAGCAGCGTGCCCTCCTTGACGGGCTCTGGGGCCAACGTCCTGACTTTC. Translating it yields CASSVPSLTGSGANVLTF. The rearrangement uses TRBV9 and TRBJ2-6, with D unresolved. Germline CDR1 is SGDLS and CDR2 is YYNGEE. V was cut by 2 bases and J by 0 bases, with 15 bases left in between. The CDR3 sequence is 18 residues long.

This clonotype was detected ten times or more. This rearrangement joins TRBV5-6 to TRBJ2-2, with 7 bases that match TRBD1. CDR3 length: 16 residues. Germline V gene sequence: CDR1 SGHDT, CDR2 YYEEEE. The trim removed 2 bases at V and 7 bases at J, leaving 11 bases unmatched. CDR3 sequence (DNA): TGTGCCAGCAGCTTTCGTAGGGACAGCCGAGGCGGGGAGCTGTTTTTT. Amino acid sequence: CASSFRRDSRGGELFF.

Points on this clonotype: A much larger clone differs from this one at a single base, so this may be a read error. The chain has TRBV18 and TRBJ1-2, with 9 bases identical to TRBD1. The germline CDR1 and CDR2 sequences are KGHSH and LQKENI. The CDR3 covers 14 residues. V lost 4 bases, J lost 8 bases, and 8 bases stayed unmatched. This CDR3 reads CASSQEGQGSGYTF. Written as DNA, the CDR3 is TGTGCCAGCTCACAAGAGGGACAGGGTTCGGGCTACACCTTC.

CDR3 DNA: TGTGCCGGACTAGGAGACGACTATGGCTACACCTTC. Translated: CAGLGDDYGYTF. This sequence joins TRBV6-6 and TRBJ1-2; D remains ambiguous. The CDR3 loop spans 12 amino acids. The V end was cut by 11 bases, the J end by 3 bases, with 13 bases between. Germline CDR1 is MNHNY and CDR2 is SVGAGI (reference sequence).

In this sample, this clonotype turned up many times. This chain connects TRBV20-1 to TRBJ1-2, with unresolved D. Deletions cut 3 bases from V and 2 bases from J, with 7 bases between. This CDR3 contains 12 residues. CDR1 is DFQATT and CDR2 is SNEGSKA in the germline V gene (reference sequence). CDR3 DNA: TGCAGTGCTAGCGGGGAAAACTATGGCTACACCTTC. This gives the protein CSASGENYGYTF.

This clonotype was seen repeatedly, ten times or more. The chain has TRBV12-3 or TRBV12-4 and TRBJ1-5; 8 positions match TRBD1. There are 14 residues in the CDR3. The J segment lost 4 bases and the V segment lost 7 bases, leaving 6 bases of the junction unmatched. The CDR3 spells CASTLQGANQPQHF. The CDR3 DNA follows: TGTGCCAGCACCCTTCAGGGGGCGAATCAGCCCCAGCATTTT.

This clonotype has ten or more counts. The rearrangement links TRBV6-2 or TRBV6-3 to TRBJ2-7, with 9 nucleotides matching TRBD1. The CDR3 extends over 17 amino acids. Trimming took 5 bases from V and 0 from J; bases not matched to a gene: 11. CDR1 and CDR2 (germline): MNHEY, SVGEGT. The CDR3 sequence: CASSLPGQGMSSYEQYF. Here the CDR3 DNA reads TGTGCCAGCAGTCTACCGGGACAGGGAATGAGCTCCTACGAGCAGTACTTC.

This clonotype came up many times. This rearrangement joins TRBV20-1 to TRBJ2-5, with a weak D call TRBD2 (6 bases). V lost 0 bases and J lost 5, with 16 bases in between. The CDR3 totals 15 residues. The V gene's germline CDR1 is DFQATT and CDR2 SNEGSKA (reference sequence). CDR3 in DNA: TGCAGTGCTAGAGATCTGGAGGGAACGGGGGAGACCCAGTACTTC. Its translation: CSARDLEGTGETQYF.

This clonotype was seen ten or more times. J is TRBJ2-7 and V is TRBV27; 13 bases match TRBD2. V lost 5 bases and J lost 2; bases outside the gene matches: 3. Germline V gives CDR1 MNHEY, CDR2 SMNVEV (reference sequence). The CDR3 spans 15 residues. The CDR3 nucleotides are TGTGCCAGCAGTCCGACTAGCGGGGGGACCTACGAGCAGTACGTC. Amino acid sequence: CASSPTSGGTYEQYV.

The table lists this clonotype with many counts. This chain links TRBV18 with TRBJ1-5, with 8 bases fitting TRBD1. The V segment lost 2 bases and the J segment 7 bases; nucleotides outside the gene matches: 4. Germline CDR1 KGHSH, CDR2 LQKENI. The length of the CDR3 is 14 residues. The CDR3 coding sequence is TGTGCCAGCTCACCAAAACAGGGGGACCAGCCCCAGCATTTT. Translated, it gives CASSPKQGDQPQHF.